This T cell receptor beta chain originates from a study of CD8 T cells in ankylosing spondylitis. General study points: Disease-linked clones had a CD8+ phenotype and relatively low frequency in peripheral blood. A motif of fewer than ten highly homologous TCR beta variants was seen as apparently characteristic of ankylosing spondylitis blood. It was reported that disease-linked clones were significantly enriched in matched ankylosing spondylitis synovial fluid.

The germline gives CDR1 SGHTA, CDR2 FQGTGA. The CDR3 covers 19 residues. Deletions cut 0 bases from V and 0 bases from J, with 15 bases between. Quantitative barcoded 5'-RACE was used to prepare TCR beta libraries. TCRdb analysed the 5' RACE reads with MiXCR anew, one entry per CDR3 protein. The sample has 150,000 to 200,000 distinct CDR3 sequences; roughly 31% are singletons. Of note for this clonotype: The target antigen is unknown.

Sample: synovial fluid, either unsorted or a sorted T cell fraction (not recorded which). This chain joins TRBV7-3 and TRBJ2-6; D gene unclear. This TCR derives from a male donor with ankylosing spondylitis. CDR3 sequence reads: CASSLTADPTLSGANVLTF. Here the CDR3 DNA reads TGTGCCAGCAGCTTAACCGCAGACCCCACTCTCTCTGGGGCCAACGTCCTGACTTTC.